The clone carrying this T cell receptor beta chain has a single count. This CDR3 region has 15 residues. The V segment lost 0 bases and the J segment 8 bases; nucleotides outside the gene matches: 5. Germline CDR1 SGHRS, CDR2 YFSETQ. It was the library that attached unique molecular identifiers to individual cDNA molecules. Original analysis: The number of TCRs in each sample had a median of around 96,000 and spanned about 23,224 to 690,600. Each CDR3 protein gets one entry after TCRdb re-called the RACE reads with MiXCR. These V and J calls rely on TCRdb rather than the paper's analysis. The sample holds 55,000 to 75,000 distinct CDR3 sequences, approximately 7% seen once. The data originate from a study of human T cells and chemical hapten exposure. About the study: Sensitizing treatment utilized 2% DPC over an approximately 2 cm by approximately 2 cm portion of upper inner arm skin.

The time point denotes: pre-sensitization, week 0. Treatment of the sample: therapeutic diphenylcyclopropenone sensitization with weekly scalp DPC. The J gene is TRBJ1-6, the V gene TRBV5-1; TRBD1 agrees at 7 bases. The specimen was whole blood, collected in connection with sensitization to the hapten diphenylcyclopropenone (DPC). This receptor was taken from a woman in her twenties or thirties with alopecia areata. Some clones in this sample may be carry-over from other donors' samples. The CDR3 DNA follows: TGCGCCAGCAGCTTGGCGGGACAGTTCTATTCACCCCTCCACTTT. Its translation: CASSLAGQFYSPLHF.